This passage covers 27 T cell receptor beta chains from one sample sequenced in a study of blood T cell repertoires in COVID-19. Sequenced by immunoSEQ multiplex PCR; TCRdb stores in-frame clones only, minus some. The data hold over 150,000 clones, with roughly 85% observed a single time. Sequencing was performed on peripheral blood. The receptors originated from a man aged 45-60 years with active or convalescent COVID-19.

The V and J genes are TRBV19 and TRBJ2-2; D is perhaps TRBD1 (6 bases). V lost 6 bases to trimming and J lost 6 bases, with 11 bases between them. The CDR3 consists of 13 residues. CDR1 LNHDA and CDR2 SQIVND come from the germline V gene (reference sequence). CDR3 nucleotide sequence: TGTGCCAGTAGACAGGGAATTTCCGGGGAGCTGTTTTTT. Its translation is CASRQGISGELFF.

The chain couples TRBV6-5 to TRBJ1-6; 9 bases are a match to TRBD1. The V gene's germline CDR1 is MNHEY and CDR2 SVGAGI. V shed 4 bases and J 7 bases; nucleotides not matched to a gene: 2. CDR3 size: 14 residues. The CDR3 DNA reads as TGTGCCAGCAGTTGGGACAGGGTCAATTCACCCCTCCACTTT. Amino acids: CASSWDRVNSPLHF.

The CDR3 nucleotides read TGCGCCAGCAGCCAAGCACTAGCGGCAAGCACAGATACGCAGTATTTT. Encoded protein: CASSQALAASTDTQYF. This chain joins TRBV4-1 and TRBJ2-3; 8 nucleotides align to TRBD2. Germline CDR1 is MGHRA and CDR2 is YSYEKL. This CDR3 is 16 amino acids long. V shed 1 base, J shed 0 bases, and the junction held 3 bases outside the gene matches.

This chain connects TRBV5-1 to TRBJ1-4, with D unclear. The CDR3 is made up of 14 amino acids. V was trimmed by 4 bases and J by 0 bases, leaving 7 bases between them. Germline V gene lookup returns CDR1 SGHRS and CDR2 YFSETQ. The CDR3 region has the DNA TGCGCCAGCAGCGTAGAGGCAACTAATGAAAAACTGTTTTTT. Its protein product is CASSVEATNEKLFF.

V gene TRBV28 combines with J gene TRBJ1-1; D gene uncertain. The CDR3 consists of 13 residues. V was pared by 3 bases and J by 1 base, with 6 bases between. Germline V lookup: CDR1 MDHEN, CDR2 SYDVKM. The CDR3 protein is CASSFPGNTEAFF. DNA for the CDR3: TGTGCCAGCAGTTTTCCCGGGAACACTGAAGCTTTCTTT.

This clone came up once. In DNA form, the CDR3 reads TGTGCCAGCAGCTATCAGGGGGGGAACACTGAAGCTTTCTTT. Translation: CASSYQGGNTEAFF. The rearrangement links TRBV5-4 to TRBJ1-1, with 7 bases that match TRBD1. The CDR3 runs to 14 residues. Germline-derived CDR1 and CDR2 are SGHNT and YYREEE (reference sequence). The ends lost 3 bases at V and 1 base at J; junction bases unmatched: 3.

This sequence joins TRBV7-2 and TRBJ1-2, with 7 positions matching TRBD1. The length of the CDR3 is 15 residues. J was trimmed by 6 bases and V by 0 bases; bases with no gene match: 7. Germline assignment: CDR1 SGHTA and CDR2 FQGNSA. Here the CDR3 reads CASSLAQTGLDGYTF. CDR3 in DNA: TGTGCCAGCAGCTTAGCCCAGACAGGGCTTGATGGCTACACCTTC. The entire variable domain, with the rest obtained from reference TRBV7-2 and TRBJ1-2, is as follows: GAGVSQSPSNKVTEKGKDVELRCDPISGHTALYWYRQSLGQGLEFLIYFQGNSAPDKSGLPSDRFSAERTGGSVSTLTIQRTQQEDSAVYLCASSLAQTGLDGYTFGSGTRLTVV.

The rearrangement joins TRBV5-1 to TRBJ2-5; 7 bases align to TRBD1. Germline values: CDR1 SGHRS, CDR2 YFSETQ. V lost 4 bases to trimming and J lost 4 bases; unmatched junction nucleotides: 7. The CDR3 length is 14 residues. The CDR3 DNA reads TGCGCCAGCAGCCCAAGACAGGGAAGAGAGACCCAGTACTTC. It encodes CASSPRQGRETQYF.

The chain is built from TRBV5-1 and TRBJ2-6; a weak D match, TRBD2 (5 bases). The germline CDR1 and CDR2 sequences are SGHRS and YFSETQ. V shed 2 bases and J shed 2 bases, with 5 bases lying between them. This CDR3 is 14 amino acids long. The DNA of the CDR3 is TGCGCCAGCAGCTTCGGGGCTGGGGCCAACGTCCTGACTTTC. Protein: CASSFGAGANVLTF.

The rearrangement joins TRBV4-3 to TRBJ2-5; 7 bases map to TRBD1. Germline V gene sequence: CDR1 LGHNA, CDR2 YSLEER. CDR3 length equals 15 residues. Losses at the gene ends were 0 bases for V and 5 bases for J; bases not matched to a gene: 6. CDR3 sequence reads: CASSQEPGGGETQYF. Here the CDR3 DNA reads TGCGCCAGCAGCCAAGAGCCAGGGGGTGGGGAGACCCAGTACTTC.

The chain has TRBV21-1 and TRBJ1-5; the table's TRBD1 call for D was not verified on the DNA. TRBV21-1 is a recognized pseudogene. There are 22 residues in the CDR3. CDR3 DNA sequence: TGTGCCAGCAACCAAGGGGGGACAGCTAACACCACAATCAATATTAGCAATCAGCCCCAGCATTTT. Protein sequence: CASNQGGTANTTINISNQPQHF.

V and J are TRBV3-1 (or the pseudogene TRBV3-2) and TRBJ2-5; TRBD2 agrees at 8 bases. CDR3 length: 13 residues. Germline V gene data show CDR1 as LGHDT and CDR2 as YNNKEL (reference sequence). Trimming cost V 3 bases and J 5 bases; bases outside gene matches: 2. The CDR3 is CASSHGGAETQYF. The CDR3 region has the DNA TGTGCCAGCAGCCACGGGGGGGCGGAGACCCAGTACTTC.

The CDR3 loop reads CASSYGDRGNYGYTF. Written as DNA, the CDR3 is TGTGCCAGCAGTTACGGGGACAGGGGAAACTATGGCTACACCTTC. This rearrangement joins TRBV6-2 or TRBV6-3 to TRBJ1-2, with 10 nucleotides matching TRBD1. The CDR3 contains 15 residues. In germline, CDR1 is MNHEY, CDR2 SVGEGT. The V segment lost 2 bases and the J segment 2 bases; nucleotides outside the gene matches: 2.

The chain recombines TRBV6-5 with TRBJ2-7; 14 nucleotides match TRBD2. J gave up 7 bases and V 6 bases, and 8 bases lay outside the gene matches. The CDR3 sequence is 15 residues long. Germline V gene lookup returns CDR1 MNHEY and CDR2 SVGAGI. CDR3: CASRGSGTSGSEQYF. Here the CDR3 DNA reads TGTGCCAGCAGAGGGTCCGGGACTAGCGGGAGTGAGCAGTACTTC.

This clone was detected only once. The chain uses TRBV11-1 and TRBJ1-2; TRBD1 aligns across 9 bases. The CDR3 loop spans 13 amino acids. Germline trimming cut 5 bases from V and 7 bases from J; bases unmatched to any gene: 5. Germline V gene data show CDR1 as SGHAT and CDR2 as FQDESV (reference sequence). CDR3 in amino acids: CASSPQGAGGYTF. The CDR3 DNA is TGTGCCAGCAGCCCACAGGGGGCAGGTGGCTACACCTTC.

V is TRBV6-5 and J is TRBJ1-5, with D possibly being TRBD1 (5 bases). The germline V and J ends were trimmed by 6 bases and 0 bases, with 12 bases remaining between them. The germline V gene encodes CDR1 MNHEY and CDR2 SVGAGI. This CDR3 has 15 residues. The CDR3 here is CASRQVQDSNQPQHF. CDR3 DNA: TGTGCCAGCAGACAGGTCCAAGATAGCAATCAGCCCCAGCATTTT.

The gene calls are TRBV7-2 and TRBJ1-4; D ambiguous. The CDR3 contains 17 residues. The germline V and J ends were trimmed by 5 bases and 8 bases, with 24 bases remaining between them. CDR1 and CDR2 (germline): SGHTA, FQGNSA. The CDR3 DNA follows: TGTGCCAGCAGCCAAGGTCCACAGACCCTTTTTGGGGAAAAACTGTTTTTT. Residues: CASSQGPQTLFGEKLFF.

CDR3 loop: CASSPRDRGYEQYF. The CDR3 DNA is TGCGCCAGCAGTCCCCGGGACAGGGGCTACGAGCAGTACTTC. The rearrangement uses TRBV23-1 and TRBJ2-7; 10 nucleotides agree with TRBD1. TRBV23-1 is known as an ORF, though its function is uncertain. J lost 3 bases, V lost 4 bases, and 3 bases had no gene match. The CDR3 runs to 14 residues.

This sequence joins TRBV2 and TRBJ2-3; 10 bases are a match to TRBD2. The CDR3 spans 18 residues. Germline trimming cut 7 bases from V and 1 base from J; bases unmatched to any gene: 14. Germline V lookup: CDR1 SNHLY, CDR2 FYNNEI. Here the CDR3 DNA reads TGTGCCAGCACCCCTCTCCGTCGTCTAGCGGGGGGCACAGATACGCAGTATTTT. Its translation is CASTPLRRLAGGTDTQYF.

This clone was seen more than once but under ten times. The chain has TRBV28 and TRBJ2-6; perhaps TRBD1 as D (6 bases). Germline assignment: CDR1 MDHEN and CDR2 SYDVKM. V was trimmed by 5 bases and J by 4 bases, leaving 15 bases between them. The CDR3 runs 16 residues. The CDR3 spells CASSIQGMEGANVLTF. The CDR3 nucleotides are TGTGCCAGCAGTATCCAGGGGATGGAAGGGGCCAACGTCCTGACTTTC. Looking up the rest from reference TRBV28 and TRBJ2-6 gives the full variable domain: DVKVTQSSRYLVKRTGEKVFLECVQDMDHENMFWYRQDPGLGLRLIYFSYDVKMKEKGDIPEGYSVSREKKERFSLILESASTNQTSMYLCASSIQGMEGANVLTFGAGSRLTVL.

The chain employs TRBV19 and TRBJ1-2; D might be TRBD1 (6 bases). CDR3 length equals 15 residues. Looked up from germline, CDR1 is LNHDA and CDR2 is SQIVND (reference sequence). The V end lost 8 bases, the J end lost 6 bases, and 22 bases lay between the germline ends. CDR3 sequence: CASGPGTFFRNGYTF. The CDR3 DNA is TGTGCCAGTGGCCCCGGGACATTTTTTCGGAATGGCTACACCTTC.

This clone was seen once. This chain uses TRBV7-2 with TRBJ1-3, with a tentative D call TRBD1 (5 bases). CDR1 and CDR2 from the germline V gene are SGHTA and FQGNSA. The V gene lost 3 bases and the J gene lost 0 bases, with 6 bases spanning the gap. The CDR3 is 14 residues long. CDR3 sequence: CASSFDSSGNTIYF. The CDR3 DNA reads TGTGCCAGCAGCTTTGACAGCTCTGGAAACACCATATATTTT.

This chain joins TRBV5-1 and TRBJ2-5, with 7 bases matching TRBD1. V was clipped by 5 bases and J by 5 bases; unmatched bases: 0. The CDR3 extends over 11 amino acids. CDR1 is SGHRS and CDR2 is YFSETQ in the germline V gene. CDR3 sequence (DNA): TGCGCCAGCAGACAGGGGGAGACCCAGTACTTC. Its protein product is CASRQGETQYF. The variable domain in full, with the rest retrieved from reference TRBV5-1 and TRBJ2-5, is KAGVTQTPRYLIKTRGQQVTLSCSPISGHRSVSWYQQTPGQGLQFLFEYFSETQRNKGNFPGRFSGRQFSNSRSEMNVSTLELGDSALYLCASRQGETQYFGPGTRLLVL.

The count of this clone is one. The V gene is TRBV24-1, the J gene TRBJ2-1; D ambiguous. Trimming took 5 bases from V and 2 from J, leaving 9 bases between them. The V gene's germline CDR1 is KGHDR and CDR2 SFDVKD. This CDR3 is 14 amino acids long. CDR3 region: CATSAFTAYNEQFF. CDR3 nucleotides: TGTGCCACCAGTGCTTTCACAGCCTACAATGAGCAGTTCTTC.

This clone was found once. The J gene is TRBJ2-7, the V gene TRBV28; 10 bases agree with TRBD1. This CDR3 is built from 16 residues. Trimming cost V 6 bases and J 3 bases; bases outside gene matches: 11. The V gene's germline CDR1 is MDHEN and CDR2 SYDVKM. CDR3 sequence reads: CASSSRVGTGVYEQYF. CDR3 DNA sequence: TGTGCCAGCAGCTCTAGAGTCGGGACAGGGGTCTACGAGCAGTACTTC.

The genes are TRBV12-3 or TRBV12-4 and TRBJ2-7; 7 positions agree with TRBD1. This CDR3 has 13 amino acids. The trim removed 6 bases at V and 4 bases at J, leaving 6 bases unmatched. CDR3: CASSPGQQYEQYF. In DNA form, the CDR3 reads TGTGCCAGCAGCCCGGGACAGCAATACGAGCAGTACTTC.

This chain joins TRBV19 and TRBJ1-1; TRBD1 matches 7 bases. The V gene's germline CDR1 is LNHDA and CDR2 SQIVND (reference sequence). V lost 3 bases to trimming and J lost 0 bases; unmatched junction nucleotides: 7. The CDR3 contains 16 residues. The DNA for the CDR3 is TGTGCCAGTAGTATCTCCTCAGGGGGGATGAACACTGAAGCTTTCTTT. Encoded protein: CASSISSGGMNTEAFF.